One and the same sample provided the 8 T cell receptor beta chains below, sequenced in a study of shared clonotypes between healthy human individuals. Sequencing used immunoSEQ multiplex PCR; TCRdb keeps in-frame clones, though not all of them. The sample has over a million clones; more than 95% are singletons. Sequenced input: naive CD4+ T cells sorted from blood. As for subset: CD45RA+ positively selected. These receptors originate from a young man in good health.

The rearrangement uses TRBV7-6 and TRBJ1-4, with D unclear. The CDR3 extends over 14 amino acids. V was trimmed by 0 bases and J by 7 bases, leaving 9 bases between them. The V gene's germline CDR1 is SGHVS and CDR2 FNYEAQ. The CDR3 DNA reads as TGTGCCAGCAGCTTAGCGGGATGGGGTGAAAAACTGTTTTTT. Its translation: CASSLAGWGEKLFF.

This chain uses TRBV7-6 with TRBJ2-7; D may be TRBD1 (5 bases). The length of the CDR3 is 13 residues. Trimming removed 3 bases from V and 2 bases from J, with 8 bases in between. From germline, CDR1 is SGHVS and CDR2 FNYEAQ. CDR3 DNA sequence: TGTGCCAGCAGCTTGCCAGGGACCTACGAGCAGTACTTC. Residues: CASSLPGTYEQYF.

This rearrangement joins TRBV16 to TRBJ1-4; 8 bases are a match to TRBD1. CDR1 is KGHSY and CDR2 is FQNENV in the germline V gene. This CDR3 has 16 amino acids. Trimming removed 4 bases from V and 3 bases from J; junction bases left unmatched: 7. Here the CDR3 reads CASSRGQAVPNEKLFF. CDR3 sequence (DNA): TGTGCCAGCAGCCGGGGACAGGCAGTACCTAATGAAAAACTGTTTTTT.

The chain carries TRBV7-2 and TRBJ2-1; 10 nucleotides match TRBD2. V lost 5 bases, J lost 7 bases, and 8 bases stayed unmatched. CDR1 and CDR2 (germline): SGHTA, FQGNSA. CDR3 length equals 15 residues. The CDR3 loop is CASSPPPLAGNEQFF. CDR3 bases: TGTGCCAGCAGCCCCCCCCCACTAGCGGGAAATGAGCAGTTCTTC.

This rearrangement joins TRBV5-4 to TRBJ2-7, with D possibly being TRBD2 (6 bases). V lost 5 bases and J lost 1, with 16 bases in between. In germline, CDR1 is SGHNT, CDR2 YYREEE (reference sequence). The CDR3 totals 15 residues. The CDR3: CASSFLRESSYEQYF. The CDR3, as DNA: TGTGCCAGCAGTTTCTTACGGGAGAGTTCCTACGAGCAGTACTTC.

V usage is TRBV10-1 and J usage is TRBJ2-3; TRBD2 aligns across 7 bases. The CDR3 extends over 16 amino acids. Germline CDR1 is WNHNN and CDR2 is SYGVQD (reference sequence). The V gene end was trimmed by 1 base and the J gene end by 7 bases; junction bases not matched to a gene: 11. CDR3 residues: CASSEFTSASSNTQYF. The CDR3 DNA sequence: TGCGCCAGCAGTGAGTTCACTAGCGCGTCGTCTAATACGCAGTATTTT.

The J gene is TRBJ1-5, the V gene TRBV6-1, with D maybe TRBD1 (5 bases). With 7 bases removed from V and 1 base from J, the gap between germline ends came to 14 bases. Germline CDR1 and CDR2: MNHNS and SASEGT. The CDR3 is made up of 15 amino acids. The CDR3 DNA reads as TGTGCCAGCATCAAAAAGTGGGACAGCAATCAGCCCCAGCATTTT. Amino acids: CASIKKWDSNQPQHF.

This chain connects TRBV15 to TRBJ1-4, with D tentatively TRBD1 (6 bases). The V end was cut by 4 bases, the J end by 1 base, with 7 bases between. Germline values: CDR1 LNHNV, CDR2 YYDKDF (reference sequence). This CDR3 region has 14 residues. The CDR3 protein is CATSTTGTNEKLFF. The CDR3 nucleotides read TGTGCCACCAGCACGACAGGAACTAATGAAAAACTGTTTTTT.